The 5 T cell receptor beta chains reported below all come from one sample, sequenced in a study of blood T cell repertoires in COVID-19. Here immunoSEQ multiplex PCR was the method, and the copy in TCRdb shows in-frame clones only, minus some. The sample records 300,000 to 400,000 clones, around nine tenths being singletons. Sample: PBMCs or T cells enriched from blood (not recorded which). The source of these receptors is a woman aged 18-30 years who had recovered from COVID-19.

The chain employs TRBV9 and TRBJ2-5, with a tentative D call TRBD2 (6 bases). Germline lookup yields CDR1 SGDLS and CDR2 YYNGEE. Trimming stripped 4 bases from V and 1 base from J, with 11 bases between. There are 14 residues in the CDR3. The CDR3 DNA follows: TGTGCCAGCAGCTTCGGGGGAGCCCAAGAGACCCAGTACTTC. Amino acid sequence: CASSFGGAQETQYF.

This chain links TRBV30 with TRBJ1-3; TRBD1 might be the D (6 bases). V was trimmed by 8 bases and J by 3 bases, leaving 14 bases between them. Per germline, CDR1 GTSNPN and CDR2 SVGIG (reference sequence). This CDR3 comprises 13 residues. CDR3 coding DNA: TGTGCCGGTCACGGGACATTTGGAAACACCATATATTTT. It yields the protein CAGHGTFGNTIYF.

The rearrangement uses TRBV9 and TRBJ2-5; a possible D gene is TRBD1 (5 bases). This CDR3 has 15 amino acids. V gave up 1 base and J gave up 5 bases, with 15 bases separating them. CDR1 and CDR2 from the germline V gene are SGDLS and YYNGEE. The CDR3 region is CASSVWGLDTETQYF. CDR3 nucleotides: TGTGCCAGCAGCGTATGGGGCCTGGATACGGAGACCCAGTACTTC.

The CDR3 loop reads CSVEDPGTGGSFNYGYTF. As DNA, the CDR3 is TGCAGCGTTGAAGACCCCGGGACAGGGGGTTCCTTTAACTATGGCTACACCTTC. V is TRBV29-1 and J is TRBJ1-2, with 11 bases aligning to TRBD1. With V trimmed by 0 bases and J by 1 base, 10 bases remained unmatched. The CDR3 extends over 18 amino acids. Germline CDR1 and CDR2: SQVTM and ANQGSEA.

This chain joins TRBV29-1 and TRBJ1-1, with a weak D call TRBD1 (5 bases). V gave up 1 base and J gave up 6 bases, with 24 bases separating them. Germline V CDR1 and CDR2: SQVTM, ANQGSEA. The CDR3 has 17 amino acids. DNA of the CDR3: TGCAGCGTTGAAGGCCCCATAAACCTGGGGCAAGACGCTGAAGCTTTCTTT. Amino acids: CSVEGPINLGQDAEAFF. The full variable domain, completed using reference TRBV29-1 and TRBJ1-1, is SAVISQKPSRDICQRGTSLTIQCQVDSQVTMMFWYRQQPGQSLTLIATANQGSEATYESGFVIDKFPISRPNLTFSTLTVSNMSPEDSSIYLCSVEGPINLGQDAEAFFGQGTRLTVV.